The rows below give T cell receptor beta chains drawn from one sample of a study of shared clonotypes between healthy human individuals. Using immunoSEQ multiplex PCR, the repertoire was profiled, and TCRdb retains in-frame clones only, with some absent. This table has millions of clones, approximately 94% appearing once. Sequenced sample: naive CD8+ T cells from PBMCs. These receptor sequences come from a man between 18 and 29 years old in good health. Some clones in this sample may be carry-over from other donors' samples. CDR3s leave out the opening cysteine and the closing phenylalanine or tryptophan. Only some rows state a clone size, as once, few, many or a class for expanded clones.

TRBV28	TRBJ1-5	NA	ASSRQGPDQPQH
TRBV9	TRBJ2-7	NA	ASSVGTSGYEQY
TRBV5-1	TRBJ2-1	once	ASSLWGQGTNEQF
TRBV27	TRBJ2-7	NA	ASSLLGSDEQY
TRBV14	TRBJ1-1	NA	ASSQDSGVLNTEAF
TRBV6-5	TRBJ2-1	NA	ASSWTGEDEQF
TRBV28	TRBJ1-2	NA	ASSFSMIRGYT
TRBV28	TRBJ2-2	NA	ASRGLANTGELF
TRBV4-1	TRBJ2-1	NA	ASSQEPSRGLEQF
TRBV7-9	TRBJ2-7	NA	ASSPRTYSYEQY
TRBV29-1	TRBJ1-2	once	SVEPGTAANYGYT
TRBV11-3	TRBJ2-1	NA	ASSYRGAPSEQF
TRBV18	TRBJ2-5	NA	ASSPGTSGPQETQY
TRBV4-3	TRBJ2-5	once	ASSQAGLAGEETQY
TRBV9	TRBJ2-7	NA	ASSVSGLPYEQY
TRBV29-1	TRBJ1-2	once	SGWGGSYGYT
TRBV27	TRBJ2-7	NA	ASAYRGKTYEQY
TRBV29-1	TRBJ1-4	once	SVEEKRQGAKTNEKLF
TRBV27	TRBJ1-5	NA	ASSSSGTFYQPQH
TRBV6-5	TRBJ2-4	NA	ASSYSPTEDIQY
TRBV7-9	TRBJ1-2	once	ASSTEVGGIYGYT
TRBV7-3	TRBJ2-1	NA	ASSADGYNEQF
TRBV19	TRBJ1-1	NA	ASRGLPPMNTEAF
TRBV7-3	TRBJ2-7	NA	ASSPREHPSYEQY
TRBV27	TRBJ2-7	NA	ASKPPGRRRLADTYEQY
TRBV7-6	TRBJ2-5	NA	ASSLGTSGSRETQY
TRBV4-3	TRBJ2-7	NA	ASSPNSGSYEQY
TRBV7-2	TRBJ2-7	NA	ASSLGRGAREQY
TRBV14	TRBJ2-7	NA	ASSRWQEQY